The rows below give T cell receptor beta chains drawn from one sample of a study of cytomegalovirus exposure and HLA in healthy donors. TCRdb's table, derived via immunoSEQ multiplex PCR, lists solely in-frame clones and lacks some. The sample holds about 60,000 clones, 73% seen once. Sequencing was done on a sample of PBMCs. The source of these receptors is a man aged 45-65 years in good health and CMV-seronegative. Each CDR3 is given with its conserved first and last residue. Each record gives: D gene, J gene, clone size, V gene, CDR3 DNA, CDR3 protein. D genes are given only for firm matches. Size values are once, few and many counts, or a class for expanded clones, and some rows have none.

d_gene: TRBD1; j_gene: TRBJ1-6; abundance: NA; v_gene: TRBV14; CDR3nt: TGTGCCAGCAGCCATATGGGACAGGGTTTGTCACCCCTCCACTTT; CDR3aa: CASSHMGQGLSPLHF
d_gene: TRBD2; j_gene: TRBJ2-3; abundance: NA; v_gene: TRBV27; CDR3nt: TGTGCCAGCAGTTTAGGGGGGGGATCGACAGATACGCAGTATTTT; CDR3aa: CASSLGGGSTDTQYF
d_gene: NA; j_gene: TRBJ2-3; abundance: NA; v_gene: TRBV5-1; CDR3nt: TGCGCCAGCAGCGGAGGCACAGATACGCAGTATTTT; CDR3aa: CASSGGTDTQYF
d_gene: NA; j_gene: TRBJ1-5; abundance: NA; v_gene: TRBV15; CDR3nt: TGTGCCACCAGCCTCAACATGAACCAGCCCCAGCATTTT; CDR3aa: CATSLNMNQPQHF
d_gene: NA; j_gene: TRBJ1-4; abundance: few; v_gene: TRBV6-8; CDR3nt: TGTGCCAGCAGTTACGCCCCGGTCGTAGGGGCTAATGAAAAACTGTTTTTT; CDR3aa: CASSYAPVVGANEKLFF
d_gene: TRBD2; j_gene: TRBJ2-2; abundance: NA; v_gene: TRBV27; CDR3nt: TGTGCCAGCCTGCTAGCGGGGGGCACCGGGGAGCTGTTTTTT; CDR3aa: CASLLAGGTGELFF
d_gene: TRBD2; j_gene: TRBJ2-7; abundance: once; v_gene: TRBV5-6; CDR3nt: TGTGCCAGCAGCTTGGGCGGGGGAAACTCCTACGAGCAGTACTTC; CDR3aa: CASSLGGGNSYEQYF
d_gene: TRBD1; j_gene: TRBJ2-3; abundance: NA; v_gene: TRBV5-1; CDR3nt: TGCGCCAGCAGCTTGGAAGGGGGCAACGCAGATACGCAGTATTTT; CDR3aa: CASSLEGGNADTQYF
d_gene: NA; j_gene: TRBJ2-5; abundance: NA; v_gene: TRBV27; CDR3nt: TGTGCCAGCAGGGCTACCCGGGTGGTGGGCCAAGAGACCCAGTACTTC; CDR3aa: CASRATRVVGQETQYF
d_gene: NA; j_gene: TRBJ1-1; abundance: NA; v_gene: TRBV6-5; CDR3nt: TGTGCCAGCAGTTACTCAGGGGGACTGAACACTGAAGCTTTCTTT; CDR3aa: CASSYSGGLNTEAFF
d_gene: TRBD1; j_gene: TRBJ1-2; abundance: few; v_gene: TRBV2; CDR3nt: TGTGCCAGCAGGGGGCCCGACAGGGGCGGAACCTTC; CDR3aa: CASRGPDRGGTF
d_gene: TRBD1; j_gene: TRBJ2-1; abundance: NA; v_gene: TRBV25-1; CDR3nt: TGTGCCAGCAGTGAATATGGGACAGGCAACAATGAGCAGTTCTTC; CDR3aa: CASSEYGTGNNEQFF
d_gene: TRBD1; j_gene: TRBJ1-4; abundance: few; v_gene: TRBV9; CDR3nt: TGTGCCAGCGGCACCGGGACAGATAATGAAAAACTGTTTTTT; CDR3aa: CASGTGTDNEKLFF
d_gene: NA; j_gene: TRBJ2-3; abundance: NA; v_gene: TRBV5-1; CDR3nt: TGCGCCAGCAGCTTGAGGGGCACCTTCGGAGATACGCAGTATTTT; CDR3aa: CASSLRGTFGDTQYF